What follows are 3 T cell receptor beta chains derived from one specimen sequenced in a study of blood T cell repertoires in COVID-19. The protocol was immunoSEQ multiplex PCR, while the TCRdb copy is restricted to in-frame clones and leaves out a portion. The sample has 100,000 to 150,000 clones; 65% to 90% are singletons. Sequencing was carried out using peripheral blood. The receptor set was obtained from a woman at least 80 years old with acute or convalescent COVID-19.

The V gene is TRBV11-3, the J gene TRBJ1-1; possible D gene TRBD1, 6 bases. Looked up from germline, CDR1 is SGHNT and CDR2 is YENEEA. The CDR3 is made up of 14 amino acids. The germline V and J ends were trimmed by 3 bases and 0 bases, with 8 bases remaining between them. The CDR3 loop reads CASSLDSMNTEAFF. CDR3 DNA: TGTGCCAGCAGCTTGGACAGCATGAACACTGAAGCTTTCTTT.

Only a few counts were recorded for this clone. The chain employs TRBV9 and TRBJ2-2, with TRBD1 matching 7 bases. V lost 6 bases to trimming and J lost 8 bases; unmatched junction nucleotides: 4. Germline-derived CDR1 and CDR2 are SGDLS and YYNGEE. This CDR3 contains 12 residues. In DNA, the CDR3 is TGTGCCAGCAACAGGGGTCTTGGGGAGCTGTTTTTT. It translates to CASNRGLGELFF.

This clone occurred once. V usage is TRBV5-1 and J usage is TRBJ1-1; D perhaps matches TRBD1 (5 bases). CDR1 is SGHRS and CDR2 is YFSETQ in the germline V gene. There are 13 residues in the CDR3. V was clipped by 0 bases and J by 9 bases, with 12 bases between them. CDR3 sequence reads: CASSLEAGRKAFF. In DNA form, the CDR3 reads TGCGCCAGCAGCTTGGAGGCAGGGCGGAAAGCTTTCTTT.